A selection of T cell receptor beta chains follows, all from one sample in a study of early T cells in non-severe SARS-CoV-2 infection. TCRdb re-analysed the 5' RACE reads in MiXCR, keeping a single row per CDR3 protein. The table has just under 45,000 distinct CDR3 sequences, approximately 11% seen once; the top ten hold roughly 9%. Material: whole blood. The receptors derive from an adult who was a healthcare worker with PCR-confirmed SARS-CoV-2 infection or an uninfected control (not recorded which). CDR3s include the opening cysteine and the closing phenylalanine or tryptophan. Fields, in order: clone size, V gene, J gene, D gene, CDR3 protein, CDR3 DNA. The D gene is left open where the match is weak. Not every row has a clone size; where given, it reads once, few, many or a size class.

>-|TRBV9|TRBJ1-3|-
CASSVGPGNTIYF
TGTGCCAGCAGCGTAGGTCCCGGAAACACCATATATTTT
>many|TRBV5-4|TRBJ2-3|-
CASSLERTDTQYF
TGTGCCAGCAGCTTGGAGCGCACAGATACGCAGTATTTT
>-|TRBV18|TRBJ2-5|-
CASSPGPSHGTQYF
TGTGCCAGCTCTCCCGGACCGAGCCACGGGACCCAGTACTTC
>many|TRBV9|TRBJ1-5|-
CASSGMGVGNQPQHF
TGTGCCAGCAGCGGCATGGGCGTTGGCAATCAGCCCCAGCATTTT
>many|TRBV11-2|TRBJ2-1|-
CASSLVFGEFDEQFF
TGTGCCAGCAGCTTAGTGTTCGGGGAGTTCGATGAGCAGTTCTTC
>many|TRBV10-1|TRBJ2-3|TRBD1
CASSDPGTGVGDTQYF
TGCGCCAGCAGTGATCCCGGGACAGGGGTCGGAGATACGCAGTATTTT
>-|TRBV20-1|TRBJ2-7|-
CSAFTGNSYEQYF
TGCAGTGCTTTCACAGGGAACTCTTACGAGCAGTACTTC
>few|TRBV5-4|TRBJ2-7|TRBD2
CASSPGGVIHEQYF
TGTGCCAGCAGCCCCGGGGGGGTGATCCACGAGCAGTACTTC
>many|TRBV29-1|TRBJ2-5|-
CSAGGTQYF
TGCAGCGCCGGGGGGACCCAGTACTTC
>many|TRBV7-8|TRBJ1-2|-
CASSVSSDGYTF
TGTGCCAGCAGCGTAAGTTCCGACGGCTACACCTTC
>few|TRBV12-3/TRBV12-4|TRBJ2-1|-
CASSLPDFNEQFF
TGTGCCAGCAGTCTCCCAGACTTCAATGAGCAGTTCTTC
>-|TRBV6-1|TRBJ2-7|TRBD1
CASSESGQGGYEQYF
TGTGCCAGCAGTGAAAGCGGACAGGGCGGCTACGAGCAGTACTTC
>-|TRBV30|TRBJ1-5|-
CAWSEVGNHQPQHF
TGTGCCTGGAGCGAGGTGGGGAACCATCAGCCCCAGCATTTT
>-|TRBV7-3|TRBJ1-5|-
CASSPDSTGGNQPQHF
TGTGCCAGCAGCCCGGACAGTACGGGGGGCAATCAGCCCCAGCATTTT
>many|TRBV15|TRBJ1-5|TRBD1
CATSMGQGVWPQHF
TGTGCCACCAGCATGGGACAGGGGGTTTGGCCCCAGCATTTT
>many|TRBV20-1|TRBJ2-7|-
CSAPTSQGPVYEQYF
TGCAGTGCTCCTACTAGTCAGGGGCCGGTCTACGAGCAGTACTTC
>few|TRBV13|TRBJ1-2|TRBD1
CASSRGEQGYGYTF
TGTGCCAGCAGCCGGGGGGAACAGGGGTACGGCTACACCTTC
>few|TRBV9|TRBJ1-6|-
CASSVDTTHNSPLHF
TGTGCCAGCAGCGTAGACACGACTCATAATTCACCCCTCCACTTT
>-|TRBV7-6|TRBJ1-6|-
CASSFDQTGTNSPLHF
TGTGCCAGCAGCTTCGACCAGACGGGCACTAATTCACCCCTCCACTTT
>many|TRBV10-3|TRBJ2-1|TRBD1
CAIRDRGVGNEQFF
TGTGCCATCCGGGACAGGGGAGTGGGTAATGAGCAGTTCTTC
>many|TRBV29-1|TRBJ1-1|-
CSVGNRAFTEAFF
TGCAGCGTTGGGAACAGGGCTTTCACTGAAGCTTTCTTT
>-|TRBV24-1|TRBJ2-3|-
CATSDSGVTGTDTQYF
TGTGCCACCAGTGATAGTGGGGTGACGGGCACAGATACGCAGTATTTT
>-|TRBV20-1|TRBJ1-2|TRBD1
CSARMTGEGYTF
TGCAGTGCTAGGATGACAGGGGAAGGCTACACCTTC
>-|TRBV7-2|TRBJ2-1|TRBD1
CASSPDRGPFWEQFF
TGTGCCAGCAGCCCGGACAGGGGCCCCTTTTGGGAGCAGTTCTTC
>-|TRBV7-8|TRBJ1-5|-
CASSLWSFNSNQPQHF
TGTGCCAGCAGCTTATGGTCTTTCAACAGCAATCAGCCCCAGCATTTT
>many|TRBV12-3/TRBV12-4|TRBJ1-3|TRBD1
CASSSGQFTGNTIYF
TGTGCCAGCAGCTCGGGACAGTTCACTGGAAACACCATATATTTT
>few|TRBV10-1|TRBJ2-2|-
CASRAAGSNTGELFF
TGCGCCAGTAGGGCGGCAGGGTCGAACACCGGGGAGCTGTTTTTT
>many|TRBV10-3|TRBJ1-1|-
CAISESGGGSLNTEAFF
TGTGCCATCAGTGAGTCAGGGGGGGGTAGTTTGAACACTGAAGCTTTCTTT
>-|TRBV11-3|TRBJ1-1|TRBD1
CASSLGDGQGTEAFF
TGTGCCAGCAGCTTAGGCGATGGACAGGGGACTGAAGCTTTCTTT
>many|TRBV29-1|TRBJ2-6|-
CSVERDTDSGANVLTF
TGCAGCGTTGAAAGAGACACCGACTCTGGGGCCAACGTCCTGACTTTC
>-|TRBV12-3/TRBV12-4|TRBJ2-7|TRBD1
CASSFRQGPYEQYF
TGTGCCAGCAGTTTTAGACAGGGCCCCTACGAGCAGTACTTC
>few|TRBV24-1|TRBJ2-5|-
CATSDRSPPGAETQYF
TGTGCCACCAGTGACCGCAGCCCCCCTGGGGCAGAGACCCAGTACTTC
>-|TRBV2|TRBJ1-5|-
CASKRAGSQPQHF
TGTGCCAGCAAAAGGGCAGGGAGCCAGCCCCAGCATTTT
>-|TRBV12-3/TRBV12-4|TRBJ2-3|TRBD1
CASSWDRDTQYF
TGTGCCAGCAGTTGGGACAGGGATACGCAGTATTTT
>few|TRBV20-1|TRBJ2-1|TRBD2
CSAHTRTSGGNEQFF
TGCAGTGCCCACACAAGGACTAGCGGGGGGAATGAGCAGTTCTTC
>few|TRBV2|TRBJ2-3|-
CASKTSPSTDTQYF
TGTGCCAGCAAGACTTCCCCTAGCACAGATACGCAGTATTTT
>many|TRBV5-1|TRBJ2-5|-
CASRQETVSRETQYF
TGCGCCAGCAGACAAGAGACAGTTTCGAGAGAGACCCAGTACTTC
>many|TRBV6-2/TRBV6-3|TRBJ2-5|-
CASSSRLGGETQYF
TGTGCCAGCAGCTCCCGACTTGGGGGAGAGACCCAGTACTTC
>-|TRBV7-6|TRBJ1-1|-
CASSLAPDTEAFF
TGTGCCAGCAGCTTAGCGCCAGACACTGAAGCTTTCTTT
>many|TRBV10-3|TRBJ2-3|TRBD2
CAISESPGLAVWDTDTQYF
TGTGCCATCAGTGAGTCCCCGGGGCTAGCGGTTTGGGACACAGATACGCAGTATTTT
>many|TRBV7-8|TRBJ2-7|TRBD2
CASSLGLASEQYF
TGTGCCAGCAGCCTGGGACTAGCGAGCGAGCAGTACTTC
>-|TRBV6-2/TRBV6-3|TRBJ1-1|-
CASRDPGATEAFF
TGTGCCAGCAGGGATCCAGGTGCCACTGAAGCTTTCTTT
>-|TRBV7-2|TRBJ1-2|-
CASADGANYGYTF
TGTGCCAGCGCCGACGGCGCTAACTATGGCTACACCTTC
>-|TRBV18|TRBJ1-2|-
CASSPRQLGDYGYTF
TGTGCCAGCTCACCACGACAGCTAGGGGACTATGGCTACACCTTC
>once|TRBV10-3|TRBJ2-5|-
CAISESERSRETQYF
TGTGCCATCAGTGAGTCCGAACGTTCTAGGGAGACCCAGTACTTC
>-|TRBV3-1|TRBJ2-4|TRBD2
CASSQASGVSAKNIQYF
TGTGCCAGCAGCCAAGCTAGCGGGGTATCCGCCAAAAACATTCAGTACTTC
>few|TRBV27|TRBJ2-7|-
CASSLGAATAPEQYF
TGTGCCAGCAGTTTAGGTGCGGCAACCGCCCCCGAGCAGTACTTC
>-|TRBV6-5|TRBJ2-3|-
CASSYGTPPIDTQYF
TGTGCCAGCAGTTACGGGACTCCTCCTATAGATACGCAGTATTTT